These 6 T cell receptor beta chains were all obtained from the same sample, sequenced in a study of shared clonotypes between healthy human individuals. In the naive CD8 group, cells lacked CD45RO and were positively selected for CCR7, so terminally differentiated effector memory CD45RA+ cells were left out. Here immunoSEQ multiplex PCR was the method, and the copy in TCRdb shows in-frame clones only, minus some. There are about 680,000 clones in the sample; 92% occur only once, and approximately 24% lies in the top ten. The sample was naive CD8+ T cells sorted from blood. The receptors were sampled from a man aged 25 to 40 in good health.

This sequence joins TRBV23-1 and TRBJ1-2; 9 bases are shared with TRBD1. TRBV23-1 is marked as an open reading frame, function uncertain. This CDR3 is 20 amino acids long. V shed 1 base and J 5 bases; nucleotides not matched to a gene: 20. As DNA, the CDR3 is TGCGCCAGCAGTCAATACCTCCCGCGGCGGGGACAGGGAGAACAATATGGCTACACCTTC. Translation gives CASSQYLPRRGQGEQYGYTF.

The V gene is TRBV29-1, the J gene TRBJ1-1; TRBD1 might be the D (5 bases). This CDR3 has 14 residues. Trimming left V 0 bases short and J 1 base short, with 9 bases between. The germline V gene has CDR1 SQVTM and CDR2 ANQGSEA. The CDR3 is CSVEEPTGNTEAFF. Here the CDR3 DNA reads TGCAGCGTTGAAGAGCCAACAGGGAACACTGAAGCTTTCTTT.

The V gene is TRBV29-1, the J gene TRBJ2-3; 7 positions agree with TRBD1. V gave up 7 bases and J gave up 1 base; unmatched junction bases: 11. This CDR3 region has 15 residues. Germline V CDR1 and CDR2: SQVTM, ANQGSEA. DNA for the CDR3: TGCAGCGGTACACAGGGGCGTTTCGGCACAGATACGCAGTATTTT. Translated, it gives CSGTQGRFGTDTQYF.

The genes are TRBV4-3 and TRBJ2-1; maybe TRBD1 (6 bases). Germline V gene sequence: CDR1 LGHNA, CDR2 YSLEER. The CDR3 runs to 16 residues. The V and J ends lost 0 bases and 6 bases respectively, with 15 bases between them. The CDR3 protein is CASSQEQGISFNEQFF. CDR3 DNA: TGCGCCAGCAGCCAAGAGCAGGGGATCTCTTTCAATGAGCAGTTCTTC.

The chain uses TRBV2 and TRBJ1-2, with D unclear. Germline values: CDR1 SNHLY, CDR2 FYNNEI. The V and J ends lost 6 bases and 2 bases respectively, with 16 bases between them. This CDR3 region has 15 residues. The CDR3 loop is CASSETLGGNYGYTF. CDR3 in DNA: TGTGCCAGCAGCGAAACCTTGGGCGGCAACTATGGCTACACCTTC.

The chain carries TRBV9 and TRBJ2-1; D remains ambiguous. Germline V gives CDR1 SGDLS, CDR2 YYNGEE. V was trimmed by 0 bases and J by 7 bases, leaving 11 bases between them. The CDR3 spans 14 residues. The CDR3 is CASSVDLRLNEQFF. CDR3 bases: TGTGCCAGCAGCGTAGATCTGCGCTTGAATGAGCAGTTCTTC.